Given below is one T cell receptor beta chain in context. Its specificity is not known. This sample was included in a study of beta chain features in type 1 diabetes. The entirety of the isolated RNA underwent reverse transcription, so expressed TCRB transcripts were sequenced. The protocol was immunoSEQ multiplex PCR, while the TCRdb copy is restricted to in-frame clones and leaves out a portion. The sample lists 140,000 or so clones, approximately 13% seen once, with roughly 1.3% in the top ten. Points from the study as a whole: In every one of the four CD4+ subsets, TCRB CDR3s were moderately but significantly shorter in Type 1 diabetes patients.

The sample consisted of central memory CD4+ T cells from blood. This receptor was obtained from a man aged 18 to 29 with type 1 diabetes.

The CDR3 reads CAWSVRSTAEQYF. In DNA form, the CDR3 reads TGTGCCTGGAGTGTAAGATCCACCGCCGAGCAGTACTTC. This chain links TRBV30 with TRBJ2-7; no clear D gene. The CDR3 runs 13 residues. CDR1 and CDR2 (germline): GTSNPN, SVGIG (reference sequence). Between the trimmed V and J ends, which lost 0 bases and 6 bases, there was a span of 12 bases.